The 20 T cell receptor beta chains listed next were all sequenced from one sample in a study of shared clonotypes between healthy human individuals. The table came from immunoSEQ multiplex PCR; TCRdb's copy has only in-frame clones and leaves some out. The data show approximately 600,000 clones, 85% to 95% seen once. CD45RO-negative, CCR7-selected cells formed the naive CD8 fraction, which excluded terminally differentiated effector memory CD45RA+ cells. The source material was naive CD8+ T cells sorted from blood. These receptors were obtained from a woman in her thirties in good health.

The chain has TRBV11-2 and TRBJ1-5, with D maybe TRBD1 (5 bases). Trimming stripped 0 bases from V and 7 bases from J, with 10 bases between. Germline V CDR1 and CDR2: SGHAT, FQNNGV. The CDR3 consists of 14 residues. In nucleotides, the CDR3 is TGTGCCAGCAGCTTAGAGGGGCTGGGGCAGCCCCAGCATTTT. This encodes CASSLEGLGQPQHF.

CDR3 nucleotides: TGTGCCAGCAGCTTAACCCGGGGCCCTAACCGAAACTCTGGGGCCAACGTCCTGACTTTC. Translated, it gives CASSLTRGPNRNSGANVLTF. The chain is built from TRBV13 and TRBJ2-6, with D perhaps matching TRBD1 or TRBD2 (5 bases each). With 2 bases removed from V and 0 bases from J, the gap between germline ends came to 20 bases. Germline assignment: CDR1 PRHDT and CDR2 FYEKMQ (reference sequence). The CDR3 covers 20 residues.

The V and J genes are TRBV27 and TRBJ2-5; perhaps D is TRBD1 or TRBD2 (5 bases each). The J call could be wrong; TRBJ2-7 is a better fit for the DNA end. Germline lookup yields CDR1 MNHEY and CDR2 SMNVEV (reference sequence). The CDR3 consists of 15 residues. For the CDR3, the DNA is TGTGCCAGCAGCTCCCCCGGGGCAGTCACCTACGAGCAGTACTTC. This codes for CASSSPGAVTYEQYF.

V gene TRBV11-2 combines with J gene TRBJ2-3; D perhaps matches TRBD2 (5 bases). The CDR3 has 14 residues. The germline V gene encodes CDR1 SGHAT and CDR2 FQNNGV. V was trimmed by 1 base and J by 1 base, leaving 6 bases between them. CDR3 region: CASSLVGGTDTQYF. CDR3 coding DNA: TGTGCCAGCAGCTTAGTCGGGGGCACAGATACGCAGTATTTT.

The J gene is TRBJ1-1, the V gene TRBV27; 8 bases map to TRBD1. This CDR3 is built from 13 residues. After removal of 8 bases from V and 5 bases from J, the junction contained 7 bases not matched to a gene. Germline CDR1 and CDR2: MNHEY and SMNVEV (reference sequence). CDR3 sequence reads: CASRQQGGTEAFF. For the CDR3, the DNA is TGTGCCAGCCGGCAACAGGGGGGGACTGAAGCTTTCTTT.

The chain couples TRBV19 to TRBJ2-2; 9 bases agree with TRBD2. This CDR3 is 14 amino acids long. CDR1 and CDR2 (germline): LNHDA, SQIVND (reference sequence). V trimming: 6 bases; J trimming: 7 bases; junction bases outside the gene matches: 6. The CDR3 nucleotides are TGTGCCAGTAGAACGGGACTAGCAATCGGGGAGCTGTTTTTT. Translation: CASRTGLAIGELFF.

The chain employs TRBV19 and TRBJ2-7; perhaps TRBD1 as D (5 bases). This CDR3 has 15 residues. In germline, CDR1 is LNHDA, CDR2 SQIVND (reference sequence). Trimming took 1 base from V and 3 from J, leaving 13 bases between them. The CDR3 sequence is CASSIVAGKNYEQYF. CDR3 nucleotides: TGTGCCAGTAGTATAGTGGCAGGGAAGAACTACGAGCAGTACTTC.

This sequence joins TRBV4-1 and TRBJ1-5; D is unclear. The germline gives CDR1 MGHRA, CDR2 YSYEKL. The CDR3 loop spans 13 amino acids. The ends were cut back, 0 bases at V and 3 bases at J, with 3 bases in the middle. CDR3 residues: CASSQEPNQPQHF. CDR3 coding DNA: TGCGCCAGCAGCCAAGAGCCCAATCAGCCCCAGCATTTT.

V and J are TRBV21-1 and TRBJ1-4; the listed D gene, TRBD1, was not tested against the DNA. TRBV21-1 is reported as a pseudogene. CDR3 length equals 18 residues. DNA for the CDR3: TGTGCCAGCAGCCTCCGAGACCGGGACACTGCAACTAATGAAAAACTGTTTTTT. It is translated as CASSLRDRDTATNEKLFF.

The chain has TRBV2 and TRBJ2-1; TRBD2 matches at 13 bases. The V and J ends lost 3 bases and 4 bases, in that order; junction bases with no gene match: 3. CDR1 is SNHLY and CDR2 is FYNNEI in the germline V gene. The CDR3 totals 16 residues. The CDR3 loop is CASSDGLAGEYNEQFF. DNA for the CDR3: TGTGCCAGCAGTGACGGACTAGCGGGAGAATACAATGAGCAGTTCTTC.

This chain joins TRBV5-1 and TRBJ2-1; 11 bases match TRBD2. In germline, CDR1 is SGHRS, CDR2 YFSETQ. The CDR3 is made up of 16 amino acids. J gave up 7 bases and V 2 bases, and 8 bases lay outside the gene matches. Written as DNA, the CDR3 is TGCGCCAGCAGCTTAGTAGCGGGAGGGCCCGATAATGAGCAGTTCTTC. As protein: CASSLVAGGPDNEQFF.

The chain couples TRBV18 to TRBJ2-1; D gene unclear. Trimming took 6 bases from V and 0 from J, leaving 9 bases between them. Germline V CDR1 and CDR2: KGHSH, LQKENI. The CDR3 covers 14 residues. The CDR3 loop reads CASSWGSSYNEQFF. CDR3 bases: TGTGCCAGCTCGTGGGGTAGCTCCTACAATGAGCAGTTCTTC.

The chain couples TRBV28 to TRBJ2-7, with a possible D match to TRBD2 (5 bases). The V gene lost 3 bases and the J gene lost 4 bases, with 19 bases spanning the gap. Germline CDR1 is MDHEN and CDR2 is SYDVKM. The CDR3 spans 16 residues. The CDR3 DNA follows: TGTGCCAGCAGTTTTGACGTTATTGAGGGTGGGTACGAGCAGTACTTC. Protein: CASSFDVIEGGYEQYF.

The chain is built from TRBV29-1 and TRBJ2-7, with D perhaps matching TRBD2 (5 bases). The CDR3 extends over 14 amino acids. Trimming left V 1 base short and J 1 base short, with 11 bases between. CDR1 is SQVTM and CDR2 is ANQGSEA in the germline V gene. CDR3 sequence reads: CSVEGGDGSYEQYF. DNA for the CDR3: TGCAGCGTTGAAGGGGGAGACGGTTCCTACGAGCAGTACTTC.

The CDR3 protein is CASSYSDRENYNEQFF. CDR3 sequence (DNA): TGTGCCAGCAGTTACTCTGACAGGGAGAACTACAATGAGCAGTTCTTC. The chain couples TRBV6-6 to TRBJ2-1; TRBD1 matches at 7 bases. Germline V gene sequence: CDR1 MNHNY, CDR2 SVGAGI (reference sequence). The ends lost 0 bases at V and 3 bases at J; junction bases unmatched: 5. There are 16 residues in the CDR3.

This chain joins TRBV7-2 and TRBJ2-7; TRBD2 aligns across 14 bases. From germline, CDR1 is SGHTA and CDR2 FQGNSA. This CDR3 is built from 16 residues. The ends lost 3 bases at V and 6 bases at J; junction bases unmatched: 7. CDR3 protein: CASSFGTSGSRCEQYF. The CDR3 DNA reads TGTGCCAGCAGCTTTGGGACTAGCGGGAGTAGGTGCGAGCAGTACTTC.

The CDR3 reads CAISEPRDGGTRNYEQYF. The CDR3, as DNA: TGTGCCATCAGTGAGCCACGTGACGGCGGGACTAGAAACTACGAGCAGTACTTC. This chain joins TRBV10-3 and TRBJ2-7, with 8 bases lining up with TRBD2. Unmatched junction bases numbered 15, after V lost 2 bases and J lost 3 bases. Germline V CDR1 and CDR2: ENHRY, SYGVKD. The CDR3 totals 18 residues.

The rearrangement joins TRBV9 to TRBJ2-3, with D hard to call. Trimming left V 0 bases short and J 8 bases short, with 10 bases between. Germline CDR1 and CDR2: SGDLS and YYNGEE. The CDR3 is 13 residues long. The CDR3, as DNA: TGTGCCAGCAGCGTAGAGTATTGGGGTACGCAGTATTTT. Amino acid sequence: CASSVEYWGTQYF.

The chain employs TRBV27 and TRBJ1-1; unclear D gene. The CDR3 covers 13 residues. Trimming shortened V by 6 bases and J by 5 bases, and 13 bases separated the two germline ends. Looked up from germline, CDR1 is MNHEY and CDR2 is SMNVEV (reference sequence). CDR3 nucleotides: TGTGCCAGCAGCTACCATTTATTGACTGAAGCTTTCTTT. It codes for CASSYHLLTEAFF.

The chain links TRBV5-6 to TRBJ1-1; D remains unclear. The CDR3 extends over 13 amino acids. Trimming stripped 1 base from V and 3 bases from J, with 7 bases between. Per germline, CDR1 SGHDT and CDR2 YYEEEE. The CDR3 DNA sequence: TGTGCCAGCAGCTTGACCGACTACACTGAAGCTTTCTTT. Translation gives CASSLTDYTEAFF. Combining the CDR3 with reference TRBV5-6 and TRBJ1-1 gives the whole variable domain DAGVTQSPTHLIKTRGQQVTLRCSPKSGHDTVSWYQQALGQGPQFIFQYYEEEERQRGNFPDRFSGHQFPNYSSELNVNALLLGDSALYLCASSLTDYTEAFFGQGTRLTVV.